This T cell receptor beta chain is from a study of cytomegalovirus exposure and HLA in healthy donors. Study-level information: The roughly 110 validation repertoires were produced on the same platform as the 650 to 800 repertoires of the first cohort. This was reported in a later analysis.

Produced via immunoSEQ multiplex PCR; TCRdb's table is partial and in-frame only. Here the sample spans about 53,000 clones, about 90% being singletons. CDR3 length equals 12 residues. Germline CDR1 WSHSY, CDR2 SAAADI. V lost 7 bases and J 7 bases, leaving 11 bases between the germline ends. Comment on this clone: Its antigen is undetermined.

Findings and caveats of the study: First-cohort TCR clusters were later found to tend to co-occur in the approximately 120 validation repertoires. High specificity and sensitivity for cytomegalovirus status were reported for the classifier.

Specimen: PBMCs. This chain links TRBV10-2 with TRBJ2-1; D is possibly TRBD1 (5 bases). The TCR was taken from a man aged 18 to 29 in good health and CMV-seronegative. CDR3 amino acids: CASKRGANEQFF. The CDR3 region has the DNA TGCGCCAGCAAAAGGGGCGCTAATGAGCAGTTCTTC.